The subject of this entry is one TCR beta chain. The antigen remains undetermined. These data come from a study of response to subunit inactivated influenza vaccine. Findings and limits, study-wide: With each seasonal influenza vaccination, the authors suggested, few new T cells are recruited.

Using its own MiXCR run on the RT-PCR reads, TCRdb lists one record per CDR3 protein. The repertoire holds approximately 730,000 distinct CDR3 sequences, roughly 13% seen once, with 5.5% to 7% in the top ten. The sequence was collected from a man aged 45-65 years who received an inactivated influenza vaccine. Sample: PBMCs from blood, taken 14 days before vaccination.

The CDR3 DNA follows: TGTGCCAGCAGCCAGGAGGGGGTACAGCAGTTCTTC. It is translated as CASSQEGVQQFF. The chain uses TRBV11-2 and TRBJ2-1; either TRBD1 or TRBD2 may supply D (6 bases each). Germline CDR1 SGHAT, CDR2 FQNNGV. This CDR3 contains 12 residues. With 5 bases removed from V and 11 bases from J, the gap between germline ends came to 13 bases.